The clone carrying this T cell receptor beta chain showed up just a few times. Antigen: not known. The sample comes from a study of regulatory T cells in long-lasting Graves disease. Study-wide background: Treatment with antithyroid drugs for over 5 years, together with positive TSH receptor antibodies, meant persistent Graves' disease.

Arm-PCR of CDR3 regions and iRepertoire HTBI primers were the basis on which TCR beta libraries were built. TCRdb called the multiplex PCR reads again in MiXCR, with one record for every CDR3 protein. The sample has some 450,000 distinct CDR3 sequences, 23% seen once. Time point: persistent/refractory GD, antithyroid drugs over 5 years with positive TRAb. Construction of the TCR library relied on RNA isolated from PBMCs. The CDR3 has 15 amino acids. Germline values: CDR1 SEHNR, CDR2 FQNEAQ (reference sequence). Trimming cost V 8 bases and J 1 base, with 14 bases left between them. Study-wide points: Small sample size may have lowered accuracy. Persistent disease showed a preference for TRBV28, TRBJ1-2 and TRBJ2-5.

This TCR was sampled from a female donor with Graves disease. The rearrangement links TRBV7-9 to TRBJ2-2; no definite D call. Sequenced material: peripheral blood mononuclear cells (PBMCs), taken when the disease was refractory, from a patient treated with antithyroid drugs. The CDR3 bases are TGTGCCAGCTATTTAGTTGGCGGGAACACCGGGGAGCTGTTTTTT. Protein sequence: CASYLVGGNTGELFF.